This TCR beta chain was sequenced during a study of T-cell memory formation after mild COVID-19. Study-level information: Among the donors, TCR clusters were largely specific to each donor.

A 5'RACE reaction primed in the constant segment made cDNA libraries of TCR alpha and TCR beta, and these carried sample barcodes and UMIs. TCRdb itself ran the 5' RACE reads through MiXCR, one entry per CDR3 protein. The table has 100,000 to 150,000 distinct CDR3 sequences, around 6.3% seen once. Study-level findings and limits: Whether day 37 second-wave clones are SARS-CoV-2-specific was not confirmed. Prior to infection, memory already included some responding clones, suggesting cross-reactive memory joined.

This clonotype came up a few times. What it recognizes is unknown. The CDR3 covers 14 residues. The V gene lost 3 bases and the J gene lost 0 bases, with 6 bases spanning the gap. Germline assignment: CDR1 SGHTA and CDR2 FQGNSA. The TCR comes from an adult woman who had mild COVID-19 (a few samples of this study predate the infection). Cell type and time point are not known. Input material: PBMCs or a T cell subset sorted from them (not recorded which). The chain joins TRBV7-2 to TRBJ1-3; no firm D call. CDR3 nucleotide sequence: TGTGCCAGCAGCTTGGGAAGCTCTGGAAACACCATATATTTT. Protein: CASSLGSSGNTIYF.